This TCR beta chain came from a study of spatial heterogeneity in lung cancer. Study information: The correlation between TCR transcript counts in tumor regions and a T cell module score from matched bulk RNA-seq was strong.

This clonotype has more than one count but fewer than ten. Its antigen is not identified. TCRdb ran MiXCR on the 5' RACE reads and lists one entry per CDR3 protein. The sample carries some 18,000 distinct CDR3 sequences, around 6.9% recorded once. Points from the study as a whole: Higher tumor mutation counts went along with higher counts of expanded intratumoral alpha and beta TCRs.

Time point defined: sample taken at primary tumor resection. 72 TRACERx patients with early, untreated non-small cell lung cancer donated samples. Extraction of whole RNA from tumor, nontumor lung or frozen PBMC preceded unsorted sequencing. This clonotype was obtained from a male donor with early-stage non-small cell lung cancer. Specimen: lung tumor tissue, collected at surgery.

CDR3: CASSYPGGGTEAFF. CDR3 in DNA: TGTGCCAGCAGTTATCCAGGGGGAGGAACTGAAGCTTTCTTT. V usage is TRBV6-6 and J usage is TRBJ1-1; 7 nucleotides align to TRBD1. Germline values: CDR1 MNHNY, CDR2 SVGAGI (reference sequence). V dropped 3 bases and J dropped 5; count of bases not matched to a gene: 6. CDR3 length equals 14 residues.